This entry describes one TCR beta chain. TCRdb recomputed calls from the RT-PCR reads with MiXCR, one row per CDR3 protein. In the table there are more than 150,000 distinct CDR3 sequences, approximately 22% of which are singletons. Germline assignment: CDR1 SGHAT and CDR2 FQNNGV. The CDR3 sequence is 14 residues long. V dropped 3 bases and J dropped 5 bases, with 13 bases sitting between them. This specimen comes from a study of patients and donors after allogeneic stem cell transplantation. The TCR comes from a human donor who was either an allogeneic HSCT recipient or a stem cell or donor lymphocyte infusion donor (not recorded which). It is not recorded whose cells these are; they may come from a transplant donor. Material for sequencing was blood, either unsorted or a sorted T cell fraction (not recorded which). The chain recombines TRBV11-2 with TRBJ2-5, with D uncertain. Here the CDR3 reads CASSLDAQMETQYF. The CDR3 nucleotides are TGTGCCAGCAGCTTGGATGCCCAGATGGAGACCCAGTACTTC. Looking up the rest from reference TRBV11-2 and TRBJ2-5 gives the full variable domain: EAGVAQSPRYKIIEKRQSVAFWCNPISGHATLYWYQQILGQGPKLLIQFQNNGVVDDSQLPKDRFSAERLKGVDSTLKIQPAKLEDSAVYLCASSLDAQMETQYFGPGTRLLVL.